These 32 T cell receptor beta chains originate from one sample sequenced in a study of cytomegalovirus exposure and HLA in healthy donors. PCR primers comprised 60 Vbeta and 13 Jbeta primers. Sequencing used immunoSEQ multiplex PCR; TCRdb keeps in-frame clones, though not all of them. Of approximately 190,000 clones in the sample, over 70% were seen once. Sequences were obtained from PBMCs. The receptors stem from a man aged 25 to 40 in good health and CMV-seronegative.

V and J are TRBV29-1 and TRBJ2-2, with D possibly TRBD2 on 6 matching bases. The V end was cut by 5 bases, the J end by 3 bases, with 13 bases between. Germline CDR1 and CDR2: SQVTM and ANQGSEA. This CDR3 has 14 amino acids. The CDR3 is CSVWGLVDTGELFF. CDR3 DNA sequence: TGCAGCGTTTGGGGACTTGTGGACACCGGGGAGCTGTTTTTT.

Concerning this clone itself: This specimen includes other DNA sequences encoding the same CDR3. V usage is TRBV7-2 and J usage is TRBJ2-1, with a weak D call TRBD2 (6 bases). The CDR3 totals 13 residues. The ends were cut back, 1 base at V and 5 bases at J, with 6 bases in the middle. CDR1 is SGHTA and CDR2 is FQGNSA in the germline V gene. CDR3 DNA: TGTGCCAGCAGCTTAGGACTAGACAATGAGCAGTTCTTC. This translates into CASSLGLDNEQFF.

The chain employs TRBV28 and TRBJ1-3; tentative D call: TRBD1 (5 bases). V shed 8 bases and J shed 4 bases, with 15 bases lying between them. Germline-derived CDR1 and CDR2 are MDHEN and SYDVKM. The CDR3 loop spans 14 amino acids. As DNA, the CDR3 is TGTGCCAGCTTAAGCGGGACTCAAGGAAACACCATATATTTT. Protein: CASLSGTQGNTIYF.

The genes are TRBV18 and TRBJ2-4; no clear D. The germline V gene has CDR1 KGHSH and CDR2 LQKENI. The CDR3 is made up of 14 amino acids. Trimming removed 1 base at V and 3 bases at J, with 7 bases between. Written as DNA, the CDR3 is TGTGCCAGCTCACCACAATCCAGCAAAAACATTCAGTACTTC. Translating gives CASSPQSSKNIQYF.

Comment on this clone: One end of the junction fails to match germline, which may point to a read error. The chain recombines TRBV5-1 with TRBJ2-6; D possibly corresponds to TRBD1 (5 bases). The germline CDR1 and CDR2 sequences are SGHRS and YFSETQ. The CDR3 consists of 15 residues. The CDR3: CASSPAGPGANGLTF. For the CDR3, the DNA is TGCGCCAGCAGCCCGGCTGGGCCTGGGGCCAACGGCCTGACTTTC.

Only a few counts were recorded for this clone. This sequence joins TRBV21-1 and TRBJ1-3; whether TRBD1, the table's D call, matches the DNA was not checked. TRBV21-1 is described as a pseudogene. The CDR3 sequence is 20 residues long. The CDR3 DNA reads TGTGCCAGCAGCAAAACCATAGCAGCAAACATTGACAGAAGAAAGGACACCATATATTTT. The encoded protein is CASSKTIAANIDRRKDTIYF.

V usage is TRBV30 and J usage is TRBJ2-7; 10 bases align to TRBD2. The J call is doubtful: the DNA matches TRBJ2-5 better. CDR3 size: 16 residues. Germline V gene data show CDR1 as GTSNPN and CDR2 as SVGIG (reference sequence). CDR3 in DNA: TGTGCCTACTTACCGGGACTAGCGATCCCCGGGGAGACCCAGTACTTC. Translation gives CAYLPGLAIPGETQYF.

The J gene is TRBJ2-3, the V gene TRBV2, with TRBD2 matching over 8 bases. V lost 10 bases and J lost 6; bases outside the gene matches: 0. The CDR3 is 10 amino acids. Germline V CDR1 and CDR2: SNHLY, FYNNEI. The chain's CDR3 is CATSGDTQYF. The CDR3, as DNA: TGTGCCACTAGCGGGGATACGCAGTATTTT.

The chain has TRBV9 and TRBJ2-5; TRBD2 agrees at 7 bases. Looked up from germline, CDR1 is SGDLS and CDR2 is YYNGEE. V shed 3 bases, J shed 1 base, and the junction held 3 bases outside the gene matches. CDR3 length equals 14 residues. CDR3 coding DNA: TGTGCCAGCAGCGCCGGGACTATCCAAGAGACCCAGTACTTC. Translating gives CASSAGTIQETQYF. The complete variable domain, with remaining parts taken from reference TRBV9 and TRBJ2-5, reads DSGVTQTPKHLITATGQRVTLRCSPRSGDLSVYWYQQSLDQGLQFLIQYYNGEERAKGNILERFSAQQFPDLHSELNLSSLELGDSALYFCASSAGTIQETQYFGPGTRLLVL.

The chain is built from TRBV6-5 and TRBJ2-1; possible D gene TRBD2, 6 bases. V was trimmed by 6 bases and J by 3 bases, leaving 15 bases between them. The CDR3 is 15 amino acids. Germline assignment: CDR1 MNHEY and CDR2 SVGAGI. The DNA for the CDR3 is TGTGCCAGCAGGGGCGCGGGGTCCAGCTACAATGAGCAGTTCTTC. Protein product: CASRGAGSSYNEQFF.

This clone showed up just once. This chain joins TRBV5-1 and TRBJ1-1; D uncertain. The CDR3 length is 15 residues. Germline lookup yields CDR1 SGHRS and CDR2 YFSETQ. Trimming removed 4 bases from V and 6 bases from J, with 19 bases in between. For the CDR3, the DNA is TGCGCCAGCAGCGGTTTGAGTACGTTGCACGCTGAAGCTTTCTTT. It translates to CASSGLSTLHAEAFF.

This chain links TRBV29-1 with TRBJ2-5; 10 bases line up with TRBD2. The closer fit of TRBJ2-7 to the DNA end suggests the J call may be wrong. This CDR3 spans 17 amino acids. Germline loops: CDR1 SQVTM, CDR2 ANQGSEA. For the CDR3, the DNA is TGCAGCGTTGGCCTAGCGGGAGAGACAGTAAGGGGGCGCGAGCAGTACTTC. As protein: CSVGLAGETVRGREQYF.

The chain carries TRBV4-2 and TRBJ2-3, with 12 nucleotides matching TRBD2. V was pared by 1 base and J by 2 bases, with 1 base of the junction left unmatched. The CDR3 has 16 residues. Germline lookup yields CDR1 LGHNA and CDR2 YNFKEQ. The CDR3 protein is CASSQGTSGDTDTQYF. CDR3 in DNA: TGTGCCAGCAGCCAAGGGACTAGCGGGGACACAGATACGCAGTATTTT.

This clone has just one count. This chain joins TRBV2 and TRBJ2-7; no definite D call. Germline CDR1 is SNHLY and CDR2 is FYNNEI. The V gene lost 4 bases and the J gene lost 2 bases, with 12 bases spanning the gap. The CDR3 covers 14 residues. CDR3 DNA sequence: TGTGCCAGCAGTGGGCGGCCTCTACCCTACGAGCAGTACTTC. Translated: CASSGRPLPYEQYF.

This clone was observed once. Lacking the conserved final phenylalanine or tryptophan, this CDR3 likely reflects a read error. The J gene is TRBJ1-2, the V gene TRBV9; TRBD1 agrees at 7 bases. The CDR3 consists of 15 residues. Germline CDR1 reads SGDLS; CDR2 reads YYNGEE. J lost 7 bases, V lost 0 bases, and 9 bases had no gene match. CDR3 residues: CASSVGGGHLGGYTL. The CDR3 DNA is TGTGCCAGCAGCGTAGGAGGGGGCCATCTAGGTGGCTACACCCTC.

The chain links TRBV6-1 to TRBJ1-2; weak D call: TRBD1 (5 bases). There are 16 residues in the CDR3. Trimming took 4 bases from V and 2 from J, leaving 17 bases between them. Germline V gives CDR1 MNHNS, CDR2 SASEGT. The CDR3 region is CASSAAGSGRNYGYTF. CDR3 bases: TGTGCCAGCAGTGCGGCAGGGTCTGGAAGAAACTATGGCTACACCTTC.

J is TRBJ1-5 and V is TRBV7-9, with D maybe TRBD1 (5 bases). Trimming left V 6 bases short and J 4 bases short, with 10 bases between. CDR1 SEHNR and CDR2 FQNEAQ come from the germline V gene (reference sequence). The CDR3 extends over 13 amino acids. CDR3 sequence reads: CASRGGPNQPQHF. The CDR3 DNA reads TGTGCCAGCAGGGGGGGACCGAATCAGCCCCAGCATTTT.

This clone occurred once. The rearrangement uses TRBV18 and TRBJ2-3; TRBD1 is a possible D gene (6 bases). Between the trimmed V and J ends, which lost 3 bases and 4 bases, there was a span of 11 bases. From germline, CDR1 is KGHSH and CDR2 LQKENI. The CDR3 consists of 14 residues. The CDR3 region is CASSPVDSSDTQYF. The CDR3 DNA reads as TGTGCCAGCTCACCCGTGGACAGCTCAGATACGCAGTATTTT.

V gene TRBV27 combines with J gene TRBJ1-6; TRBD1 agrees at 10 bases. Germline-derived CDR1 and CDR2 are MNHEY and SMNVEV (reference sequence). With 8 bases clipped from V and 8 bases from J, the junction kept 0 bases outside the gene matches. The CDR3 is 12 residues long. The CDR3 protein is CASGTGDSPLHF. CDR3 sequence (DNA): TGTGCCAGCGGGACAGGGGATTCACCCCTCCACTTT.

This rearrangement joins TRBV7-8 to TRBJ2-5; TRBD1 matches 9 bases. Trimming took 6 bases from V and 4 from J; bases not matched to a gene: 6. Germline V gives CDR1 SGHVS, CDR2 FQNEAQ. The length of the CDR3 is 14 residues. CDR3 region: CASSQQGAGETQYF. The CDR3 nucleotides are TGTGCCAGCAGTCAACAGGGGGCTGGAGAGACCCAGTACTTC.

The chain recombines TRBV28 with TRBJ1-1, with D possibly matching TRBD1 (6 bases). The CDR3 is 12 residues long. The V and J ends lost 6 bases and 8 bases respectively, with 13 bases between them. Germline V gene lookup returns CDR1 MDHEN and CDR2 SYDVKM. The CDR3 is CASRAGTPEAFF. CDR3 nucleotide sequence: TGTGCCAGCAGGGCCGGGACACCCGAAGCTTTCTTT. The variable domain in full, completed from reference TRBV28 and TRBJ1-1, reads DVKVTQSSRYLVKRTGEKVFLECVQDMDHENMFWYRQDPGLGLRLIYFSYDVKMKEKGDIPEGYSVSREKKERFSLILESASTNQTSMYLCASRAGTPEAFFGQGTRLTVV.

This chain links TRBV5-1 with TRBJ2-1; 8 nucleotides align to TRBD1. CDR1 is SGHRS, CDR2 YFSETQ, per germline. The CDR3 totals 12 residues. The trim removed 4 bases at V and 13 bases at J, leaving 7 bases unmatched. The CDR3 protein is CASSVDRAYQFF. For the CDR3, the DNA is TGCGCCAGCAGCGTGGACAGGGCTTACCAGTTCTTC.

The V call is TRBV5-1, the J call TRBJ1-6; a weak D match, TRBD1 (5 bases). This CDR3 region has 14 residues. Germline assignment: CDR1 SGHRS and CDR2 YFSETQ. V was pared by 6 bases and J by 15 bases, with 22 bases between. Written as DNA, the CDR3 is TGCGCCAGCACCATGGGGGGATCCTCCACTCTCCTCCACTTT. It specifies CASTMGGSSTLLHF.

The rearrangement uses TRBV29-1 and TRBJ2-1; D possibly corresponds to TRBD1 (6 bases). The germline CDR1 and CDR2 sequences are SQVTM and ANQGSEA. Trimming stripped 3 bases from V and 6 bases from J, with 15 bases between. The CDR3 totals 14 residues. DNA for the CDR3: TGCAGCGTTGACAACAGGGTTCGCCTCAATGAGCAGTTCTTC. Amino acid sequence: CSVDNRVRLNEQFF.

The table lists this clone with a few counts. V and J are TRBV11-2 and TRBJ2-1, with D tentatively TRBD2 (6 bases). The V end was cut by 4 bases, the J end by 4 bases, with 14 bases between. Per the germline V gene, CDR1 is SGHAT and CDR2 is FQNNGV. The CDR3 runs 15 residues. For the CDR3, the DNA is TGTGCCAGCAGCTCCCTAGCGAATAGTTACAATGAGCAGTTCTTC. Translated: CASSSLANSYNEQFF. The variable domain in full, with the rest retrieved from reference TRBV11-2 and TRBJ2-1, is EAGVAQSPRYKIIEKRQSVAFWCNPISGHATLYWYQQILGQGPKLLIQFQNNGVVDDSQLPKDRFSAERLKGVDSTLKIQPAKLEDSAVYLCASSSLANSYNEQFFGPGTRLTVL.

CDR3 in DNA: TGTGCCAGCAGTTTAAGGGGGGGAAATCAGCCCCAGCATTTT. It codes for CASSLRGGNQPQHF. The J gene is TRBJ1-5, the V gene TRBV28; D is perhaps TRBD1 (6 bases). This CDR3 comprises 14 residues. The ends were cut back, 2 bases at V and 4 bases at J, with 9 bases in the middle. Germline assignment: CDR1 MDHEN and CDR2 SYDVKM.

CDR3 in amino acids: CASSLREQYF. The CDR3 coding sequence is TGTGCCAGCAGCTTACGGGAGCAGTACTTC. V gene TRBV7-8 combines with J gene TRBJ2-7; no clear D. The CDR3 covers 10 residues. The V gene lost 2 bases and the J gene lost 7 bases, with 3 bases spanning the gap. The germline V gene encodes CDR1 SGHVS and CDR2 FQNEAQ.

This chain links TRBV6-5 with TRBJ2-7, with D unresolved. The CDR3 contains 15 residues. Trimming stripped 0 bases from V and 0 bases from J, with 9 bases between. Looked up from germline, CDR1 is MNHEY and CDR2 is SVGAGI. The CDR3 bases are TGTGCCAGCAGTTACTCGGGCCTCAGCTCCTACGAGCAGTACTTC. As protein: CASSYSGLSSYEQYF.

The V call is TRBV27, the J call TRBJ2-7, with TRBD1 matching over 7 bases. The germline gives CDR1 MNHEY, CDR2 SMNVEV (reference sequence). The CDR3 totals 14 residues. J gave up 4 bases and V 5 bases, and 8 bases lay outside the gene matches. The CDR3 nucleotides read TGTGCCAGCAGTCTGGGTGCAGGGGGTTACGAGCAGTACTTC. This codes for CASSLGAGGYEQYF.

The genes are TRBV29-1 and TRBJ2-1; 13 nucleotides line up with TRBD2. The V gene end was trimmed by 8 bases and the J gene end by 4 bases; junction bases not matched to a gene: 8. The CDR3 spans 15 residues. Germline values: CDR1 SQVTM, CDR2 ANQGSEA. The CDR3 DNA reads as TGCAGCTTGTCAAGACTAGCGGGAGGATACAATGAGCAGTTCTTC. Its translation is CSLSRLAGGYNEQFF.

DNA for the CDR3: TGTGCTAGTGGTTTGGGGACTCTCCAAGAGACCCAGTACTTC. Its translation is CASGLGTLQETQYF. The rearrangement links TRBV12-5 to TRBJ2-5; D is perhaps TRBD2 (5 bases). The V gene's germline CDR1 is LGHNT and CDR2 FRNRAP. The V and J ends lost 1 base and 1 base respectively, with 7 bases between them. This CDR3 spans 14 amino acids.

The J gene is TRBJ1-2, the V gene TRBV4-3; weak D call: TRBD1 (6 bases). Germline lookup yields CDR1 LGHNA and CDR2 YSLEER. This CDR3 contains 14 residues. Trimming removed 4 bases at V and 5 bases at J, with 14 bases between. The CDR3 nucleotides read TGCGCCAGCAGCCCCGTCCAGGGGTATTATGGCTACACCTTC. Its protein product is CASSPVQGYYGYTF.